This T cell receptor beta chain derives from a study of T cell clonality in common variable immunodeficiency. Both groups were predominantly of Caucasian heritage. The table came from immunoSEQ multiplex PCR; TCRdb's copy has only in-frame clones and leaves some out. This sample comprises fewer than 40,000 clones, none seen once only. Many counts were recorded for this clone. The source of this sequence is a person aged 18-69 years in good health. The sequenced material came from peripheral blood mononuclear cells.

The CDR3 is CSGDGGRDEQYF. CDR3 bases read: TGCAGTGGCGACGGGGGGCGCGACGAG. The rearrangement uses TRBV20-1 and TRBJ2-7; D is perhaps TRBD2 (7 bases). From the germline J gene comes the end of the CDR3, since the read stops 3 residues before it. V was clipped by 7 bases and J by 5 bases, with 15 bases between them. There are 12 residues in the CDR3. Germline assignment: CDR1 DFQATT and CDR2 SNEGSKA (reference sequence).